Listed below are T cell receptor beta chains from one sample, sequenced in a study of T cells after yellow fever vaccination. TCRdb ran MiXCR on the 5' RACE reads and lists one entry per CDR3 protein. The top ten hold about 15% of the sample, which has approximately 600,000 distinct CDR3 sequences, 9% to 15% seen once. The source was PBMCs, collected on the day of the yellow fever booster vaccination. The receptors shown here come from a man aged 25 to 45 who received the YFV17D yellow fever vaccine. Each CDR3 is given with its conserved first and last residue. The D gene is left open where the match is weak. Clone size is shown for a subset of rows, as once, few, many or a class of expanded clone.

d_call	v_call	j_call	clone_size	cdr3_nt	cdr3_aa
-	TRBV29-1	TRBJ2-1	-	TGCAGCGTTCAACCTGACCCCGGACCCTACAATGAGCAGTTCTTC	CSVQPDPGPYNEQFF
TRBD2	TRBV20-1	TRBJ2-1	-	TGCAGTGCTAGAAAACTAGCGGGAATCTCCAATGAGCAGTTCTTC	CSARKLAGISNEQFF
-	TRBV28	TRBJ1-5	few	TGTGCCAGCAGTCTGAGGGCAGGGGACCAAGGGCCCCAGCATTTT	CASSLRAGDQGPQHF
TRBD2	TRBV20-1	TRBJ2-5	-	TGCAGTGCTAGGGGGCTAGCGGGAGACGTAGTGACCCAGTACTTC	CSARGLAGDVVTQYF
TRBD2	TRBV12-3/TRBV12-4	TRBJ2-3	few	TGTGCCAGCAGTTTAGGGACGGGAGGGGATACGCAGTATTTT	CASSLGTGGDTQYF
-	TRBV20-1	TRBJ2-1	few	TGCAGTGCTAGTCTGGGGGGTTACAATGAGCAGTTCTTC	CSASLGGYNEQFF
-	TRBV27	TRBJ2-4	few	TGTGCCAGCAGTTTATCAACAGGCCAACACCTAGCCAAAAACATTCAGTACTTC	CASSLSTGQHLAKNIQYF
TRBD2	TRBV11-2	TRBJ2-7	few	TGTGCCAGCAGCTCGAGGGCCGGGACTAGCGGGAGGAGTTACGAGCAGTACTTC	CASSSRAGTSGRSYEQYF
-	TRBV15	TRBJ2-1	few	TGTGCCACCAGCAGAGAGCCTCAACCTTACAATGAGCAGTTCTTC	CATSREPQPYNEQFF
-	TRBV11-2	TRBJ2-5	-	TGTGCCAGCAGCTTAAGGCCCGTGGGGGAGACCCAGTACTTC	CASSLRPVGETQYF
-	TRBV29-1	TRBJ2-7	few	TGCAGCGCTGGGGACCCCGAGCTCGAGCAGTACTTC	CSAGDPELEQYF
TRBD2	TRBV5-4	TRBJ2-1	-	TGTGCCAGCAGCTTGATAGCGGGGGCCTACAATGAGCAGTTCTTC	CASSLIAGAYNEQFF
-	TRBV20-1	TRBJ2-2	few	TGCAGTGCTAGCCCTGCTAGACTCCTTAACACCGGGGAGCTGTTTTTT	CSASPARLLNTGELFF
TRBD1	TRBV6-2/TRBV6-3	TRBJ2-3	-	TGTGCCAGCTCCAGGGGGCGAGATACGCAGTATTTT	CASSRGRDTQYF
-	TRBV20-1	TRBJ2-4	many	TGCAGTGCTGAAGACCCCCCCCGGGAAAACATTCAGTACTTC	CSAEDPPRENIQYF